These T cell receptor beta chains were read from a single sample in a study of regulatory T cells in long-lasting Graves disease. TCRdb re-analysed the multiplex PCR reads in MiXCR, keeping a single row per CDR3 protein. The table includes about 620,000 distinct CDR3 sequences, roughly 15% detected once. These records were also assigned to another study, of T cells in Graves' hyperthyroidism and ophthalmopathy.

This specimen consisted of peripheral blood mononuclear cells (PBMCs), obtained at new diagnosis, from a patient treated with antithyroid drugs. These receptors were obtained from a woman under 40 with Graves disease. Each CDR3 is given with its conserved first and last residue. Each record gives: J gene, D gene, V gene, clone size, CDR3 protein, CDR3 DNA. A D gene is named only where the DNA matches it firmly. Size is stated for part of the rows, as once, few or many counts, or as a class when the clone is expanded.

j_gene: TRBJ2-1
d_gene: -
v_gene: TRBV5-1
abundance: -
CDR3aa: CASSLGPGDYNEQFF
CDR3nt: TGCGCCAGCAGCTTGGGCCCTGGGGACTACAATGAGCAGTTCTTC

j_gene: TRBJ1-1
d_gene: -
v_gene: TRBV10-3
abundance: many
CDR3aa: CAISDPGETNTEAFF
CDR3nt: TGTGCCATCAGTGACCCCGGGGAGACGAACACTGAAGCTTTCTTT

j_gene: TRBJ1-5
d_gene: -
v_gene: TRBV28
abundance: many
CDR3aa: CASSPHPPGAPNQPQHF
CDR3nt: TGTGCCAGCAGTCCCCACCCCCCAGGGGCTCCCAATCAGCCCCAGCATTTT

j_gene: TRBJ1-5
d_gene: -
v_gene: TRBV28
abundance: -
CDR3aa: CASSPQTSSNQPQHF
CDR3nt: TGTGCCAGCAGTCCTCAGACTTCTAGCAATCAGCCCCAGCATTTT

j_gene: TRBJ1-2
d_gene: TRBD1
v_gene: TRBV7-9
abundance: -
CDR3aa: CASSLDGQGPGGYTF
CDR3nt: TGTGCCAGCAGCTTAGATGGACAGGGTCCGGGAGGCTACACCTTC

j_gene: TRBJ2-5
d_gene: TRBD1
v_gene: TRBV10-3
abundance: few
CDR3aa: CASSSPGQGRETQYF
CDR3nt: TGTGCCAGCAGTTCCCCGGGACAGGGAAGAGAGACCCAGTACTTC

j_gene: TRBJ2-1
d_gene: TRBD2
v_gene: TRBV19
abundance: many
CDR3aa: CASSISGTGGSPLNEQFF
CDR3nt: TGTGCCAGTAGTATCTCAGGGACCGGCGGGAGTCCTCTCAATGAGCAGTTCTTC

j_gene: TRBJ1-1
d_gene: -
v_gene: TRBV30
abundance: few
CDR3aa: CALVPNHVEAFF
CDR3nt: TGTGCCTTGGTCCCCAATCACGTTGAAGCTTTCTTT

j_gene: TRBJ1-1
d_gene: TRBD1
v_gene: TRBV28
abundance: many
CDR3aa: CASSLPDRGNEAFF
CDR3nt: TGTGCCAGCAGTTTACCGGACAGGGGGAATGAAGCTTTCTTT

j_gene: TRBJ2-3
d_gene: TRBD1
v_gene: TRBV28
abundance: many
CDR3aa: CASSSPGQGMDTQYF
CDR3nt: TGTGCCAGCAGTTCCCCGGGACAGGGGATGGATACGCAGTATTTT

j_gene: TRBJ2-7
d_gene: -
v_gene: TRBV30
abundance: few
CDR3aa: CAWSVGQGIDF
CDR3nt: -

j_gene: TRBJ1-2
d_gene: -
v_gene: TRBV28
abundance: many
CDR3aa: CASSFQTYYGYTF
CDR3nt: TGTGCCAGCAGTTTTCAGACCTACTATGGCTACACCTTC

j_gene: TRBJ2-1
d_gene: TRBD2
v_gene: TRBV12-3/TRBV12-4
abundance: few
CDR3aa: CASSLTSHNEQFF
CDR3nt: TGTGCCAGCAGTTTGACTAGCCACAATGAGCAGTTCTTC

j_gene: TRBJ1-1
d_gene: -
v_gene: TRBV20-1
abundance: many
CDR3aa: CSARPENSYTEAFF
CDR3nt: TGCAGTGCTAGACCTGAGAACAGCTACACTGAAGCTTTCTTT

j_gene: TRBJ1-5
d_gene: -
v_gene: TRBV5-8
abundance: -
CDR3aa: CASSSQRAQPQHF
CDR3nt: TGTGCCAGCAGCTCTCAACGGGCCCAGCCCCAGCATTTT

j_gene: TRBJ1-1
d_gene: -
v_gene: TRBV6-5
abundance: -
CDR3aa: CASSYIKNTEAFF
CDR3nt: TGTGCCAGCAGTTACATTAAGAACACTGAAGCTTTCTTT

j_gene: TRBJ1-3
d_gene: TRBD1
v_gene: TRBV4-1
abundance: few
CDR3aa: CASSRNQGGSGNTIYF
CDR3nt: TGCGCCAGCAGCCGTAACCAGGGGGGCTCTGGAAACACCATATATTTT

j_gene: TRBJ1-5
d_gene: TRBD1
v_gene: TRBV2
abundance: many
CDR3aa: CASKGDREQPQHF
CDR3nt: TGTGCCAGCAAAGGGGACAGGGAGCAGCCCCAGCATTTT

j_gene: TRBJ1-1
d_gene: TRBD1
v_gene: TRBV30
abundance: many
CDR3aa: CAWTLGGTGGHTEAFF
CDR3nt: TGTGCCTGGACCCTTGGCGGGACAGGGGGGCACACTGAAGCTTTCTTT

j_gene: TRBJ2-2
d_gene: TRBD2
v_gene: TRBV9
abundance: few
CDR3aa: CASSVGLAGSTGELFF
CDR3nt: TGTGCCAGCAGCGTAGGCCTAGCGGGAAGCACCGGGGAGCTGTTTTTT

j_gene: TRBJ2-4
d_gene: -
v_gene: TRBV7-2
abundance: many
CDR3aa: CASRGDFSVIQYF
CDR3nt: TGTGCCAGCAGGGGGGACTTCAGCGTCATTCAGTACTTC

j_gene: TRBJ2-3
d_gene: -
v_gene: TRBV12-3/TRBV12-4
abundance: -
CDR3aa: CASSRDRDTQYF
CDR3nt: TGTGCCAGCAGTCGAGACAGAGATACGCAGTATTTT

j_gene: TRBJ1-4
d_gene: TRBD1
v_gene: TRBV27
abundance: few
CDR3aa: CASKRTGDEKLFF
CDR3nt: TGTGCCAGCAAAAGGACAGGGGATGAAAAACTGTTTTTT

j_gene: TRBJ2-7
d_gene: -
v_gene: TRBV6-2/TRBV6-3
abundance: -
CDR3aa: CASRHGPSYEQYF
CDR3nt: TGTGCCAGCAGACACGGACCTTCCTACGAGCAGTACTTC

j_gene: TRBJ1-2
d_gene: -
v_gene: TRBV5-1
abundance: many
CDR3aa: CASSLSTVSSYTF
CDR3nt: TGCGCCAGCAGCTTAAGCACAGTCAGTAGCTACACCTTC

j_gene: TRBJ2-7
d_gene: TRBD1
v_gene: TRBV6-5
abundance: many
CDR3aa: CASSYGQGGPEQYF
CDR3nt: TGTGCCAGCAGCTACGGACAGGGCGGCCCCGAGCAGTACTTC

j_gene: TRBJ2-1
d_gene: -
v_gene: TRBV6-1
abundance: many
CDR3aa: CASRSGVSSYNEQFF
CDR3nt: TGTGCCAGCAGATCAGGGGTCAGCTCCTACAATGAGCAGTTCTTC

j_gene: TRBJ2-2
d_gene: -
v_gene: TRBV25-1
abundance: few
CDR3aa: CASSQKHAGRSETGELFF
CDR3nt: TGTGCCAGCAGCCAAAAACATGCGGGGCGAAGTGAGACCGGGGAGCTGTTTTTT

j_gene: TRBJ2-1
d_gene: -
v_gene: TRBV27
abundance: many
CDR3aa: CASSWLFGRSYNEQFF
CDR3nt: TGTGCCAGCAGTTGGCTCTTCGGGCGATCCTACAATGAGCAGTTCTTC

j_gene: TRBJ2-7
d_gene: TRBD2
v_gene: TRBV2
abundance: many
CDR3aa: CASSDPPTSGPSYEQYF
CDR3nt: TGTGCCAGCAGTGACCCTCCGACTAGCGGACCATCCTACGAGCAGTACTTC

j_gene: TRBJ2-5
d_gene: TRBD1
v_gene: TRBV9
abundance: -
CDR3aa: CASSVRTGKEETQYF
CDR3nt: TGTGCCAGCAGCGTCCGGACAGGGAAGGAGGAGACCCAGTACTTC

j_gene: TRBJ2-7
d_gene: -
v_gene: TRBV29-1
abundance: -
CDR3aa: CSAAGQGLYEQYF
CDR3nt: TGCAGCGCCGCAGGACAGGGACTATACGAGCAGTACTTC

j_gene: TRBJ2-1
d_gene: TRBD2
v_gene: TRBV19
abundance: few
CDR3aa: CASRAIGRGNEQFF
CDR3nt: TGTGCCAGTAGAGCCATCGGGAGGGGAAATGAGCAGTTCTTC

j_gene: TRBJ2-2
d_gene: -
v_gene: TRBV12-3/TRBV12-4
abundance: many
CDR3aa: CASSLAQIRLVGGELFF
CDR3nt: TGTGCCAGCAGTTTAGCGCAGATTAGACTAGTTGGCGGGGAGCTGTTTTTT

j_gene: TRBJ2-3
d_gene: -
v_gene: TRBV7-9
abundance: many
CDR3aa: CASARTEDTQYF
CDR3nt: TGTGCCAGCGCCCGGACGGAGGATACGCAGTATTTT

j_gene: TRBJ1-1
d_gene: TRBD1
v_gene: TRBV28
abundance: many
CDR3aa: CASSFSATGMGTEAFF
CDR3nt: TGTGCCAGCAGTTTTTCCGCGACAGGGATGGGAACTGAAGCTTTCTTT

j_gene: TRBJ1-1
d_gene: -
v_gene: TRBV5-1
abundance: many
CDR3aa: CASSLGWGDTEAFF
CDR3nt: TGCGCCAGCAGCTTGGGATGGGGGGACACTGAAGCTTTCTTT

j_gene: TRBJ2-1
d_gene: TRBD2
v_gene: TRBV9
abundance: -
CDR3aa: CASSVTAGGNNEQFF
CDR3nt: TGTGCCAGCAGCGTAACAGCGGGAGGGAACAATGAGCAGTTCTTC

j_gene: TRBJ2-5
d_gene: -
v_gene: TRBV30
abundance: -
CDR3aa: CAWTGVGETQYF
CDR3nt: TGTGCCTGGACTGGGGTAGGGGAGACCCAGTACTTC

j_gene: TRBJ2-6
d_gene: -
v_gene: TRBV5-1
abundance: few
CDR3aa: CASSLPGTGANVLTF
CDR3nt: TGCGCCAGCAGCTTGCCAGGGACCGGGGCCAACGTCCTGACTTTC

j_gene: TRBJ2-3
d_gene: -
v_gene: TRBV5-1
abundance: -
CDR3aa: CASSKQADTQYF
CDR3nt: TGCGCCAGCAGCAAACAGGCCGATACGCAGTATTTT

j_gene: TRBJ2-5
d_gene: -
v_gene: TRBV15
abundance: -
CDR3aa: CATSTPNGQTQYF
CDR3nt: TGTGCCACCAGCACCCCGAATGGGCAGACCCAGTACTTC

j_gene: TRBJ2-7
d_gene: -
v_gene: TRBV7-9
abundance: few
CDR3aa: CASSSSPGTPRSYEQYF
CDR3nt: TGTGCCAGCAGCTCTTCGCCGGGGACACCCAGATCGTACGAGCAGTACTTC

j_gene: TRBJ2-5
d_gene: TRBD2
v_gene: TRBV27
abundance: few
CDR3aa: CASKGLATINAQETQYF
CDR3nt: TGTGCCAGCAAGGGACTAGCGACAATTAACGCCCAAGAGACCCAGTACTTC

j_gene: TRBJ2-1
d_gene: -
v_gene: TRBV6-1
abundance: -
CDR3aa: CASTAQGGFYNEQFF
CDR3nt: TGTGCCAGCACCGCACAGGGAGGCTTTTACAATGAGCAGTTCTTC

j_gene: TRBJ2-7
d_gene: -
v_gene: TRBV6-1
abundance: many
CDR3aa: CASSEFRETYEQYF
CDR3nt: TGTGCCAGCAGTGAGTTCCGGGAAACCTACGAGCAGTACTTC